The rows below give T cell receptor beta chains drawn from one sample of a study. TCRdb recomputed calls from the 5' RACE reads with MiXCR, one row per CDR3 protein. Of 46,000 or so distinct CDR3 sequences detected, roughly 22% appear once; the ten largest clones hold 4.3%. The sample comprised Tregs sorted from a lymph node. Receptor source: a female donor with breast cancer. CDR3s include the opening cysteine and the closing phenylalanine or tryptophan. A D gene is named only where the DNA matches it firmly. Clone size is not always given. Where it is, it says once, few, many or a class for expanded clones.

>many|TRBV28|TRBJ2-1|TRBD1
CASSPRTGVYNEQFF
TGTGCCAGCAGCCCGCGGACAGGGGTCTACAATGAGCAGTTCTTC
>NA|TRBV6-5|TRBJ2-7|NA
CASSYSLGWEQYF
TGTGCCAGCAGTTACTCGTTGGGATGGGAGCAGTACTTC
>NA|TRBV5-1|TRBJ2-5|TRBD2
CASSFTSGTQETQYF
TGCGCCAGCAGCTTTACTAGCGGAACTCAAGAGACCCAGTACTTC
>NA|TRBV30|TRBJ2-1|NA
CAWSAGGNEQFF
TGTGCCTGGAGCGCCGGGGGCAATGAGCAGTTCTTC
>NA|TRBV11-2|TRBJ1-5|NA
CASSLEPNQPQHF
TGTGCCAGCAGCTTAGAACCCAATCAGCCCCAGCATTTT
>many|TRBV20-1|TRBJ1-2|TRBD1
CSANYRGANYGYTF
TGCAGTGCTAATTACAGGGGCGCTAACTATGGCTACACCTTC
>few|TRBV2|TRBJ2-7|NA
CASSLDGEPSYEQYF
TGTGCCAGTTCCTTGGACGGGGAGCCCTCCTACGAGCAGTACTTC
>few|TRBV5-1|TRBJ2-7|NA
CASSLVGGRFSEQYF
TGCGCCAGCAGCTTGGTGGGGGGCCGATTCTCCGAGCAGTACTTC
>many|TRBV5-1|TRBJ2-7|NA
CASSLDGRSYEQYF
TGCGCCAGCAGCTTGGATGGCCGATCCTACGAGCAGTACTTC
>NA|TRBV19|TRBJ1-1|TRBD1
CASSTGTGGLTEAFF
TGTGCCAGTAGTACTGGGACAGGGGGCCTCACTGAAGCTTTCTTT
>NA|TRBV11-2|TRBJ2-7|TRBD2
CASTRSSGQTYEQYF
TGTGCCAGCACCCGGTCTAGCGGGCAGACCTACGAGCAGTACTTC
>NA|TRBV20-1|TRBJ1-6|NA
CSARGGVRGSPLHF
TGCAGTGCTAGAGGGGGAGTTCGGGGTTCACCCCTCCACTTT
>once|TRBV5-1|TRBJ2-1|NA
CASSFAAGSFNEQFF
TGCGCCAGCAGCTTCGCCGCCGGATCCTTCAATGAGCAGTTCTTC
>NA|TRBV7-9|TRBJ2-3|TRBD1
CASSLGQGPDTQYF
TGTGCCAGCAGCTTGGGACAGGGCCCAGATACGCAGTATTTT
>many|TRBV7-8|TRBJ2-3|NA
CASSLGGVTRTDTQYF
TGTGCCAGCAGCTTAGGAGGAGTCACCCGCACAGATACGCAGTATTTT
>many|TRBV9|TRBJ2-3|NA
CASSVAGRSQDTQYF
TGTGCCAGCAGCGTAGCAGGGCGGAGTCAAGATACGCAGTATTTT
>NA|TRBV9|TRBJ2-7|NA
CASSLNGGAYEQYF
TGTGCCAGCAGCCTAAACGGTGGGGCGTACGAGCAGTACTTC
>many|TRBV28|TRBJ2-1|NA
CASSLFYNEQFF
TGTGCCAGCAGTTTATTCTACAATGAGCAGTTCTTC
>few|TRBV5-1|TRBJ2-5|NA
CASSLASVSAETQYF
TGCGCCAGCAGCTTGGCCTCGGTTTCGGCAGAGACCCAGTACTTC
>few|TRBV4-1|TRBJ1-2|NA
CASSQNSRRYGYTF
TGCGCCAGCAGCCAAAACAGCCGACGGTATGGCTACACCTTC
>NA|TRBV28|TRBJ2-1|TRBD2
CATSDLPGLAGGAYNEQFF
TGTGCCACCAGTGACTTACCGGGACTAGCGGGCGGGGCCTACAATGAGCAGTTCTTC